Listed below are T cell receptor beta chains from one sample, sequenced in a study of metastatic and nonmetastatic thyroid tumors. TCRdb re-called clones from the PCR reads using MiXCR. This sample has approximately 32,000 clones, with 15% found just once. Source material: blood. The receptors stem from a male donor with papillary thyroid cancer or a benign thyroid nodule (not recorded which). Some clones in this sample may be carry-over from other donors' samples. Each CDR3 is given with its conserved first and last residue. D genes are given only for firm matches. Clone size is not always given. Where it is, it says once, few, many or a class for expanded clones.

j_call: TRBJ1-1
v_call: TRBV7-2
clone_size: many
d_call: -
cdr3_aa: CASSLQTANTEAFF
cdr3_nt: TGTGCCAGCAGCTTACAAACGGCGAACACTGAAGCTTTCTTT

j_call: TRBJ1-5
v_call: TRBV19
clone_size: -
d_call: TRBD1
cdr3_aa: CAIRGGAGGSNQPQHF
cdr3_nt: TGTGCCATTAGGGGTGGAGCAGGGGGTAGCAATCAGCCCCAGCATTTT

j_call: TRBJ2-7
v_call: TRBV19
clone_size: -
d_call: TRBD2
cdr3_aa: CASMKVSGLVGTYEQYF
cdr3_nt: TGTGCCAGTATGAAGGTGTCGGGACTAGTGGGGACCTACGAGCAGTACTTC

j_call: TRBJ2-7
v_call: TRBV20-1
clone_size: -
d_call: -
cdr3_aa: CSASPASYEQYF
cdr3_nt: TGCAGTGCTAGCCCAGCCTCCTACGAGCAGTACTTC

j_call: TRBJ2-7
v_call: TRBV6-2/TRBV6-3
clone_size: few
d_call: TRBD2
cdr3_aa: CASSQGLAGVGYEQYF
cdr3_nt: TGTGCCAGCAGTCAGGGACTAGCGGGAGTCGGTTACGAGCAGTACTTC

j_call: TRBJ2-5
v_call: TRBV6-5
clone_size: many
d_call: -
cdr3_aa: CASSYSGGGQPQETQYF
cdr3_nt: TGTGCCAGCAGTTACTCAGGCGGCGGACAGCCCCAAGAGACCCAGTACTTC

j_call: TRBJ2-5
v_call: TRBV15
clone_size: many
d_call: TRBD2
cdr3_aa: CATSEPGLAGGEETQYF
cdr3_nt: TGTGCCACCAGCGAACCGGGACTAGCGGGAGGGGAAGAGACCCAGTACTTC

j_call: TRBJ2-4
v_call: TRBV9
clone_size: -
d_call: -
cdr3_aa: CASSPGTTGKNIQYF
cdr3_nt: TGTGCCAGCAGCCCGGGTACGACGGGCAAAAACATTCAGTACTTC

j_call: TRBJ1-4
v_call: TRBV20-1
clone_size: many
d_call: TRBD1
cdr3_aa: CSARLGGQGVEKLFF
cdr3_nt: TGCAGTGCTAGACTGGGGGGACAGGGCGTTGAAAAACTGTTTTTT

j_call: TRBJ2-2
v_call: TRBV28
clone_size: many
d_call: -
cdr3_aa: CASSLLGGELFF
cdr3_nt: TGTGCCAGCAGTTTATTGGGCGGGGAGCTGTTTTTT

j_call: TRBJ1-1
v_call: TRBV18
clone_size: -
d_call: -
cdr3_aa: CASSPRDRAEAFF
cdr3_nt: TGTGCCAGTTCACCACGGGACCGCGCTGAAGCTTTCTTT

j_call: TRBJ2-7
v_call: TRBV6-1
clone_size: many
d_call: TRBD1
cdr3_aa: CASSRQGYEQYF
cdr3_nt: TGTGCCAGCAGCAGACAGGGTTACGAGCAGTACTTC

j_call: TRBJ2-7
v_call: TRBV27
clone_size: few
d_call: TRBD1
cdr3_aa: CASSRLRDRGVYEQYF
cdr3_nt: TGTGCCAGCAGCCGACTCCGGGACAGGGGGGTCTACGAGCAGTACTTC

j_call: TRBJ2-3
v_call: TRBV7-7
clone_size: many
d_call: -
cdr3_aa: CASTNGDTQYF
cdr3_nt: TGTGCTAGCACCAACGGAGATACGCAGTATTTT

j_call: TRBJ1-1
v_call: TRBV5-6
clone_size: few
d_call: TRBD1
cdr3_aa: CASRKRTGGWGTEAFF
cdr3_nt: TGTGCCAGCAGGAAACGGACAGGAGGGTGGGGCACTGAAGCTTTCTTT